Reported below is one T cell receptor beta chain. The antigen is unknown. These data are taken from a study of blood T cells in healthy people across ages. CDR3 length: 15 residues. The ends were cut back, 3 bases at V and 5 bases at J, with 14 bases in the middle. CDR1 and CDR2 (germline): MNHEY, SMNVEV (reference sequence). A second roughly 7 to 11 cycle PCR used barcoded and J-beta primers. There were at least 3 million CDR3-containing paired-end reads obtained from each sample. Using its own MiXCR run on the 5' RACE reads, TCRdb lists one record per CDR3 protein. The sample holds about 970,000 distinct CDR3 sequences, roughly 51% seen once. Whole-study results and caveats: Among T cells, TCR beta diversity per million cells dropped roughly linearly as age rose.

Material: blood. The TCR was taken from an older woman in good health. The chain is built from TRBV27 and TRBJ1-5; possibly TRBD1 for D (6 bases). The CDR3 loop is CASSLGAGLDQPQHF. The CDR3 DNA reads TGTGCCAGCAGTTTGGGGGCAGGGTTGGATCAGCCCCAGCATTTT.